The 19 T cell receptor beta chains presented below share a single source sample, sequenced in a study of T cell repertoires in cytomegalovirus infection. MiXCR was run by TCRdb on the reads, yielding one entry per CDR3 protein. The sample holds about 260,000 distinct CDR3 sequences, approximately 10% seen once. Material for sequencing was PBMCs. These receptors came from a human donor in good health (CMV status not recorded). Some clones in this sample may be carry-over from other donors' samples.

In its sample, this clonotype was seen many times. J is TRBJ1-1 and V is TRBV7-2; 11 nucleotides align to TRBD1. V lost 8 bases and J lost 6; bases outside the gene matches: 14. The CDR3 totals 16 residues. The V gene's germline CDR1 is SGHTA and CDR2 FQGNSA. Here the CDR3 reads CASGLYSGQGVAEAFF. CDR3 nucleotides: TGTGCCAGCGGCCTTTACTCGGGACAGGGGGTAGCTGAAGCTTTCTTT.

The gene calls are TRBV5-5 and TRBJ2-2, with D uncertain. This CDR3 is built from 16 residues. Germline V gives CDR1 SGHKS, CDR2 YYEKEE (reference sequence). V was pared by 4 bases and J by 1 base, with 14 bases between. CDR3 nucleotide sequence: TGTGCCAGCAGCCCAGGACCGCAAGTGAACACCGGGGAGCTGTTTTTT. This codes for CASSPGPQVNTGELFF.

This clonotype has a handful of counts. V is TRBV18 and J is TRBJ1-2, with D perhaps TRBD1 (5 bases). The ends were cut back, 0 bases at V and 2 bases at J, with 13 bases in the middle. The CDR3 spans 16 residues. Germline lookup yields CDR1 KGHSH and CDR2 LQKENI. DNA of the CDR3: TGTGCCAGCTCACCACCCGTCCAGGGCCAAAACTATGGCTACACCTTC. As protein: CASSPPVQGQNYGYTF. The whole variable domain, remainder taken from reference TRBV18 and TRBJ1-2, is NAGVMQNPRHLVRRRGQEARLRCSPMKGHSHVYWYRQLPEEGLKFMVYLQKENIIDESGMPKERFSAEFPKEGPSILRIQQVVRGDSAAYFCASSPPVQGQNYGYTFGSGTRLTVV.

The table lists this clonotype with many counts. The rearrangement uses TRBV7-9 and TRBJ1-6; unclear D gene. This CDR3 is built from 14 residues. V was shortened by 8 bases and J by 9 bases, with 17 bases between the two germline ends. The germline gives CDR1 SEHNR, CDR2 FQNEAQ (reference sequence). The CDR3 region is CASRPGGNSSPLHF. The CDR3 DNA reads TGTGCCAGCCGCCCCGGAGGAAATAGTTCACCCCTCCACTTT.

CDR3 coding DNA: TGTGCCAGCAGTTACGGGACTGGAACCCAAGAGACCCAGTACTTC. Translation gives CASSYGTGTQETQYF. This chain connects TRBV6-6 to TRBJ2-5, with a tentative D call TRBD2 (6 bases). Deletions cut 2 bases from V and 1 base from J, with 11 bases between. The CDR3 is 15 residues long. The germline V gene has CDR1 MNHNY and CDR2 SVGAGI (reference sequence).

This clonotype was counted at least ten times. The chain carries TRBV7-2 and TRBJ1-6; D remains ambiguous. CDR1 is SGHTA, CDR2 FQGNSA, per germline. The V end was cut by 6 bases, the J end by 0 bases, with 6 bases between. CDR3 length: 14 residues. CDR3 amino acids: CASRMSSYNSPLHF. For the CDR3, the DNA is TGTGCCAGCAGGATGAGCTCCTATAATTCACCCCTCCACTTT.

This clonotype was detected many times. This chain uses TRBV7-9 with TRBJ2-7; 8 bases line up with TRBD2. The CDR3 totals 16 residues. From germline, CDR1 is SEHNR and CDR2 FQNEAQ (reference sequence). V lost 6 bases and J lost 6; bases outside the gene matches: 16. The CDR3 here is CASSSKVAGFRGEQYF. The CDR3 nucleotides are TGTGCCAGCAGTTCGAAAGTAGCGGGATTCCGTGGCGAGCAGTACTTC.

This clonotype was observed many times. The chain couples TRBV7-2 to TRBJ1-5; D is unresolved. The germline CDR1 and CDR2 sequences are SGHTA and FQGNSA. V was clipped by 6 bases and J by 1 base, with 13 bases between them. The CDR3 spans 15 residues. CDR3 DNA sequence: TGTGCCAGCAGTGCCGACAACCTAAGCAATCAGCCCCAGCATTTT. Translating it yields CASSADNLSNQPQHF.

This clonotype was observed at least ten times. DNA of the CDR3: TGTGCCAGCAGCTTCGACGTGGCTACCCGGTACACCTTC. Translation gives CASSFDVATRYTF. The chain couples TRBV7-2 to TRBJ1-2, with D unresolved. Trimming pared 3 bases from V and 11 bases from J, leaving 16 bases between. CDR1 is SGHTA and CDR2 is FQGNSA in the germline V gene. The CDR3 runs 13 residues.

This clonotype was recorded many times. V usage is TRBV28 and J usage is TRBJ2-1, with D possibly called TRBD1 or TRBD2 (5 bases each). The CDR3 is 14 residues long. Trimming shortened V by 2 bases and J by 6 bases, and 11 bases separated the two germline ends. Per germline, CDR1 MDHEN and CDR2 SYDVKM. CDR3 nucleotides: TGTGCCAGCAGTTTAAGTGGGGGTAGCAATGAGCAGTTCTTC. This encodes CASSLSGGSNEQFF.

This clonotype has just a few counts. The gene calls are TRBV6-6 and TRBJ1-5, with 8 bases lining up with TRBD1. The CDR3 has 15 amino acids. CDR1 and CDR2 (germline): MNHNY, SVGAGI (reference sequence). The trim removed 4 bases at V and 6 bases at J, leaving 8 bases unmatched. CDR3 sequence: CASSWNTGGRQPQHF. DNA for the CDR3: TGTGCCAGCAGTTGGAACACAGGGGGGCGTCAGCCCCAGCATTTT.

This chain joins TRBV29-1 and TRBJ2-7, with D tentatively TRBD2 (6 bases). This CDR3 is 11 amino acids long. Trimming took off 6 bases at V and 4 bases at J, with 10 bases between the two ends. Germline V gives CDR1 SQVTM, CDR2 ANQGSEA. The CDR3 sequence: CSVHGTYEQYF. The CDR3 DNA follows: TGCAGCGTCCACGGGACTTACGAGCAGTACTTC.

J is TRBJ2-3 and V is TRBV5-1; 15 bases agree with TRBD2. The junction had 3 bases not matched to a gene; V was cut back by 3 bases and J by 1 base. The CDR3 spans 17 residues. Germline CDR1 reads SGHRS; CDR2 reads YFSETQ. Here the CDR3 reads CASSSGLAGGCTDTQYF. CDR3 DNA sequence: TGCGCCAGCAGCTCCGGACTAGCGGGAGGGTGCACAGATACGCAGTATTTT.

The rearrangement joins TRBV6-2 or TRBV6-3 to TRBJ2-3; TRBD1 matches 8 bases. The CDR3 loop spans 15 amino acids. Germline lookup yields CDR1 MNHEY and CDR2 SVGEGT. Germline trimming cut 5 bases from V and 7 bases from J; bases unmatched to any gene: 11. This CDR3 is CASSPRGRLGNTQYF. The DNA of the CDR3 is TGTGCCAGCAGTCCCAGGGGGCGGCTCGGGAATACGCAGTATTTT.

At least ten counts were recorded for this clonotype. The V call is TRBV7-2, the J call TRBJ1-5; the D gene is possibly TRBD1 (6 bases). The germline CDR1 and CDR2 sequences are SGHTA and FQGNSA. The CDR3 has 15 residues. The V end lost 0 bases, the J end lost 6 bases, and 12 bases lay between the germline ends. Here the CDR3 reads CASSLAAGVGQPQHF. Written as DNA, the CDR3 is TGTGCCAGCAGCTTAGCTGCAGGGGTCGGTCAGCCCCAGCATTTT.

There are many counts of this clonotype. Mismatch with germline at one junction end may stem from a read error. The chain links TRBV7-2 to TRBJ1-5, with 10 bases that match TRBD1. The V gene's germline CDR1 is SGHTA and CDR2 FQGNSA. The CDR3 extends over 16 amino acids. The CDR3 region has the DNA TGTGCCAGCAGGTTAGGTGGGACAGGGGACAATCAGCCCCAGCATTTT. This gives the protein CASRLGGTGDNQPQHF.

In its sample, this clonotype was seen many times. CDR3 protein: CASSLAPGYGEQFF. The DNA for the CDR3 is TGTGCCAGCAGCTTAGCGCCAGGGTATGGTGAGCAGTTCTTC. The rearrangement uses TRBV7-2 and TRBJ2-1; tentative D call: TRBD1 (5 bases). This CDR3 has 14 amino acids. Germline loops: CDR1 SGHTA, CDR2 FQGNSA. Trimming left V 0 bases short and J 9 bases short, with 12 bases between.

The table lists this clonotype with many counts. V is TRBV7-6 and J is TRBJ2-3; the match to TRBD1 covers 7 bases. Germline values: CDR1 SGHVS, CDR2 FNYEAQ. This CDR3 has 14 residues. The junction had 4 bases not matched to a gene; V was cut back by 5 bases and J by 2 bases. CDR3 in amino acids: CASSPTGSTDTQYF. The CDR3 bases are TGTGCCAGCAGCCCGACAGGGTCCACAGATACGCAGTATTTT.

This clonotype was seen a handful of times. The J gene is TRBJ2-7, the V gene TRBV7-3, with 7 bases that match TRBD2. V lost 4 bases to trimming and J lost 0 bases; unmatched junction nucleotides: 3. This CDR3 spans 14 amino acids. CDR1 and CDR2 from the germline V gene are SGHTA and FQGTGA. The CDR3, as DNA: TGTGCCAGCAGCTATAGCGGGCGCTCCTACGAGCAGTACTTC. Residues: CASSYSGRSYEQYF.